This T cell receptor beta chain was retrieved from a study of response to subunit inactivated influenza vaccine. About this clonotype itself: No antigen is known for it.

Study outcomes and limitations: Authors suggested each seasonal influenza vaccination recruits few new T cells.

TCRdb processed the RT-PCR reads anew with MiXCR; each CDR3 protein has one entry. The data show a few hundred thousand distinct CDR3 sequences, with 21% seen just once and about 9.4% held by the top ten. Sequenced material: PBMCs from blood, taken less than 22 months after vaccination. This receptor was taken from a man aged 50-75 years who received an inactivated influenza vaccine.

The CDR3 DNA sequence: TGTGCCAGCAGACACCGTCAGGGTTCAACTAATGAAAAACTGTTTTTT. As protein: CASRHRQGSTNEKLFF. The chain couples TRBV6-1 to TRBJ1-4; TRBD1 is a possible D gene (5 bases). The V and J ends lost 6 bases and 0 bases respectively, with 14 bases between them. There are 16 residues in the CDR3. Germline CDR1 is MNHNS and CDR2 is SASEGT.